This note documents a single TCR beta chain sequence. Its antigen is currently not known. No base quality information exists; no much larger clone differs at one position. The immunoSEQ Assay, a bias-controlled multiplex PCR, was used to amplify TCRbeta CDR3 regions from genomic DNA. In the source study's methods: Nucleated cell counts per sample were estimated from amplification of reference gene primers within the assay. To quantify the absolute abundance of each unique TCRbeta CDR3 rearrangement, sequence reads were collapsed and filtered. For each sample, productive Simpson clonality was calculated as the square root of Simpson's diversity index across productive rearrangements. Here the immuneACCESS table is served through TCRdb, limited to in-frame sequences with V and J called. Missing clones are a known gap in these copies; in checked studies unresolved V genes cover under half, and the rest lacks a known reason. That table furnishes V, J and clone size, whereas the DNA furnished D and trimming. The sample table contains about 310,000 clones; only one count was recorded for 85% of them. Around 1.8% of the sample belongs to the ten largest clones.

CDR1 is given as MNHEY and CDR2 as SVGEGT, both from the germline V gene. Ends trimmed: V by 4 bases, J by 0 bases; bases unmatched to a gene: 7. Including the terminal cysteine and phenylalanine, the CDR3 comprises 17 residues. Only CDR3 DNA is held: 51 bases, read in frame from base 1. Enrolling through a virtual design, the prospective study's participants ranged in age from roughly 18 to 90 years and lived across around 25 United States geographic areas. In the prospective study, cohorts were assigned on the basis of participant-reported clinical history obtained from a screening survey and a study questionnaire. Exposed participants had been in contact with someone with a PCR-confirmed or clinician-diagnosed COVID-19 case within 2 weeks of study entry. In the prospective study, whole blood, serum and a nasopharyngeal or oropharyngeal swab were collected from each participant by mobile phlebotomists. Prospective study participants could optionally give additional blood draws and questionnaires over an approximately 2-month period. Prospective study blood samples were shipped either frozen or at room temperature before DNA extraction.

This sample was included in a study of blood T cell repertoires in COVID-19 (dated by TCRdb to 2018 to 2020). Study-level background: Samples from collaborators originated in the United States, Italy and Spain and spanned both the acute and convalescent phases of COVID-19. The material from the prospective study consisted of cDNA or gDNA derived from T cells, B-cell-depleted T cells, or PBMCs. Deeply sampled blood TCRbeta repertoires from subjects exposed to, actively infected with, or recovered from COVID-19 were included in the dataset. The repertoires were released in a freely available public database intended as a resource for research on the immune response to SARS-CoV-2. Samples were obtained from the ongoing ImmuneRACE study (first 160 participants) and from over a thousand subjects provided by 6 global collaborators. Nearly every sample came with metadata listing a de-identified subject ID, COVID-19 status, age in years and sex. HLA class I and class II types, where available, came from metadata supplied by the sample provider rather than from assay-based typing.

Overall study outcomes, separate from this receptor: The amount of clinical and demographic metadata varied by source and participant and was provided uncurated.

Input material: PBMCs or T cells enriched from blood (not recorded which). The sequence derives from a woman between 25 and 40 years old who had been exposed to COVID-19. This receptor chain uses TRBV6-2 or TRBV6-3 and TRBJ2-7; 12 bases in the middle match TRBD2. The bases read TGTGCCAGCAGTTGGGGACTAGCGGGCGGGCACTCCTACGAGCAGTACTTC. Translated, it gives CASSWGLAGGHSYEQYF.